The clone carrying this T cell receptor beta chain was seen more than once but under ten times. What it binds is not known. This CDR3 is built from 14 residues. After removal of 5 bases from V and 7 bases from J, the junction contained 6 bases not matched to a gene. CDR1 is SGHRS and CDR2 is YFSETQ in the germline V gene. Running of the assay took place at deep level. The data were produced by immunoSEQ multiplex PCR, yet TCRdb's version contains in-frame clones alone and is incomplete. The sample lists roughly 700,000 clones, 74% seen once, with over 1.5% in the top ten. This sample stems from a study of shared clonotypes between healthy human individuals. Study results and limitations: Non-shared clonotypes had lower generation probabilities than those shared by all four donors. Sequencing depth was expected to affect clonotype sharing among donors.

The chain employs TRBV5-1 and TRBJ1-4; 9 bases are shared with TRBD1. This receptor was obtained from a woman in her thirties in good health. What was sequenced was memory CD4+ T cells sorted from blood. As for subset: CD45RA-negative fraction. CDR3: CASSYGTGREKLFF. As DNA, the CDR3 is TGCGCCAGCAGTTATGGGACAGGGCGTGAAAAACTGTTTTTT.